One and the same sample provided the 19 T cell receptor beta chains below, sequenced in a study of human T cells and chemical hapten exposure. TCRdb independently ran MiXCR on the RACE reads; one entry per CDR3 protein. Of roughly 43,000 distinct CDR3 sequences in the sample, 9.5% to 10% were seen once. Time point given: patch test 2, 6 weeks after DPC sensitization. Described treatment: therapeutic diphenylcyclopropenone sensitization with weekly scalp DPC. The template was total RNA from unfractionated whole blood. This specimen consisted of whole blood, obtained in connection with sensitization to the hapten diphenylcyclopropenone (DPC). These receptors came from a woman aged 25 to 45 with alopecia areata. Some clones in this sample may be carry-over from other donors' samples.

The chain couples TRBV6-5 to TRBJ2-1; the D is unclear. This CDR3 is built from 16 residues. V was trimmed by 4 bases and J by 4 bases, leaving 17 bases between them. Germline lookup yields CDR1 MNHEY and CDR2 SVGAGI. This CDR3 reads CASSSRAPPSYNEQFF. The CDR3 DNA sequence: TGTGCCAGCAGTTCCCGTGCCCCCCCCTCTTACAATGAGCAGTTCTTC.

This clonotype was counted at least ten times. The rearrangement links TRBV12-3 or TRBV12-4 to TRBJ2-5, with D possibly TRBD1 on 6 matching bases. Trimming removed 6 bases at V and 4 bases at J, with 12 bases between. The CDR3 covers 13 residues. This chain's CDR3 is CASSLTGLETQYF. Written as DNA, the CDR3 is TGTGCCAGCAGCCTTACAGGGTTAGAGACCCAGTACTTC.

In its sample, this clonotype was seen many times. The chain uses TRBV14 and TRBJ2-1; 11 nucleotides match TRBD2. The ends lost 0 bases at V and 8 bases at J; junction bases unmatched: 15. CDR1 and CDR2 from the germline V gene are SGHDN and FVKESK. This CDR3 region has 19 residues. Written as DNA, the CDR3 is TGTGCCAGCAGCCAAGATCGGCTAGCGGGGGGCCCACGTGGGTATGAGCAGTTCTTC. Translated: CASSQDRLAGGPRGYEQFF.

This clonotype came up a few times. The chain couples TRBV28 to TRBJ1-1, with TRBD1 as a possible D gene (6 bases). Germline loops: CDR1 MDHEN, CDR2 SYDVKM. The CDR3 has 13 amino acids. V was pared by 6 bases and J by 5 bases, with 13 bases between. The CDR3 DNA reads TGTGCCAGCAGAGACACAGGGAGAACTGAAGCTTTCTTT. Translated, it gives CASRDTGRTEAFF.

In its sample, this clonotype was seen a few times. V is TRBV3-1 and J is TRBJ2-7; no clear D gene. V lost 1 base to trimming and J lost 2 bases, with 9 bases between them. Germline V CDR1 and CDR2: LGHDT, YNNKEL (reference sequence). The CDR3 spans 14 residues. In DNA form, the CDR3 reads TGTGCCAGCAGCCAAGGTCCGCTTACCTACGAGCAGTACTTC. It translates to CASSQGPLTYEQYF.

This clonotype was detected many times. This chain links TRBV5-1 with TRBJ2-5; weak D call: TRBD2 (5 bases). V was cut by 0 bases and J by 3 bases, with 9 bases left in between. CDR3 length: 14 amino acids. Looked up from germline, CDR1 is SGHRS and CDR2 is YFSETQ. The CDR3 DNA follows: TGCGCCAGCAGCTTGGTTCCCGGGAAAGAGACCCAGTACTTC. Translating gives CASSLVPGKETQYF.

This clonotype has a count of ten or more. The chain employs TRBV27 and TRBJ2-7; D may correspond to TRBD1 or TRBD2 (5 bases each). V was clipped by 5 bases and J by 1 base, with 12 bases between them. In germline, CDR1 is MNHEY, CDR2 SMNVEV (reference sequence). The CDR3 has 14 residues. This CDR3 is CASSPRDGSYEQYF. The DNA of the CDR3 is TGTGCCAGCAGTCCCAGGGACGGATCCTACGAGCAGTACTTC.

This chain links TRBV7-2 with TRBJ1-1; no clear D gene. The CDR3 is 15 amino acids. Trimming cost V 0 bases and J 2 bases, with 10 bases left between them. Per the germline V gene, CDR1 is SGHTA and CDR2 is FQGNSA. The CDR3 protein is CASSLARLGNTEAFF. CDR3 in DNA: TGTGCCAGCAGCTTAGCCCGTCTCGGTAACACTGAAGCTTTCTTT.

V usage is TRBV12-3 or TRBV12-4 and J usage is TRBJ2-5, with TRBD1 matching over 9 bases. V shed 5 bases and J 2 bases; nucleotides not matched to a gene: 9. This CDR3 spans 16 amino acids. The CDR3 nucleotides read TGTGCCAGCAGTCCCAACAGGGGGCCCTCGCAAGAGACCCAGTACTTC. It translates to CASSPNRGPSQETQYF.

Ten or more counts support this clonotype. The rearrangement joins TRBV5-6 to TRBJ2-7; D might be TRBD2 (5 bases). Germline assignment: CDR1 SGHDT and CDR2 YYEEEE. This CDR3 spans 14 amino acids. Trimming cost V 1 base and J 4 bases, with 12 bases left between them. CDR3 sequence reads: CASSLTGSGYEQYF. Written as DNA, the CDR3 is TGTGCCAGCAGCTTGACGGGATCGGGATACGAGCAGTACTTC.

The chain couples TRBV7-2 to TRBJ2-1, with D uncertain. Germline V CDR1 and CDR2: SGHTA, FQGNSA. The CDR3 runs to 15 residues. Between the trimmed V and J ends, which lost 5 bases and 0 bases, there was a span of 11 bases. In nucleotides, the CDR3 is TGTGCCAGCAGCCCGGGTCGGAGCTCCTACAATGAGCAGTTCTTC. Protein: CASSPGRSSYNEQFF.

This clonotype was recorded many times. The chain has TRBV11-2 and TRBJ2-7; no definite D call. Trimming took off 1 base at V and 3 bases at J, with 10 bases between the two ends. Germline assignment: CDR1 SGHAT and CDR2 FQNNGV. CDR3 length: 14 residues. CDR3 in amino acids: CASSLVGVNYEQYF. The CDR3 DNA sequence: TGTGCCAGCAGCTTAGTTGGCGTAAACTACGAGCAGTACTTC.

This clonotype was seen repeatedly, ten times or more. The chain recombines TRBV7-8 with TRBJ2-3; TRBD1 matches at 11 bases. V gave up 2 bases and J gave up 4 bases; unmatched junction bases: 2. CDR1 is SGHVS, CDR2 FQNEAQ, per germline. The CDR3 is 15 amino acids. CDR3 sequence reads: CASSLRDRGSDTQYF. CDR3 in DNA: TGTGCCAGCAGCTTAAGGGACAGGGGGTCAGATACGCAGTATTTT.

The sample holds many counts of this clonotype. The DNA of the CDR3 is TGTGCCAGCAGTGACCGACTAGGAGGCTACACCTTC. Amino acids: CASSDRLGGYTF. The rearrangement uses TRBV28 and TRBJ1-2; unclear D gene. Germline V gene lookup returns CDR1 MDHEN and CDR2 SYDVKM. Trimming removed 5 bases at V and 8 bases at J, with 12 bases between. This CDR3 has 12 residues.

This chain connects TRBV5-6 to TRBJ2-7; 9 bases align to TRBD1. Germline assignment: CDR1 SGHDT and CDR2 YYEEEE. This CDR3 has 15 residues. The junction had 12 bases not matched to a gene; V was cut back by 5 bases and J by 6 bases. The CDR3 sequence: CASSPGPGQGFEQYF. CDR3 DNA: TGTGCCAGCAGTCCTGGGCCGGGACAGGGCTTCGAGCAGTACTTC.

The table lists this clonotype with many counts. The chain combines TRBV24-1 with TRBJ2-5; D is unresolved. Deletions cut 4 bases from V and 1 base from J, with 9 bases between. There are 14 residues in the CDR3. Germline loops: CDR1 KGHDR, CDR2 SFDVKD. The CDR3 protein is CATSDLRGQETQYF. The CDR3 nucleotides are TGTGCCACCAGTGACCTGCGCGGCCAAGAGACCCAGTACTTC.

The chain uses TRBV12-3 or TRBV12-4 and TRBJ2-7; TRBD2 might be the D (5 bases). The CDR3 covers 12 residues. V was trimmed by 3 bases and J by 5 bases, leaving 8 bases between them. DNA of the CDR3: TGTGCCAGCAGTTTTGGGCGGGACGAGCAGTACTTC. This translates into CASSFGRDEQYF.

The sample holds a few counts of this clonotype. The chain links TRBV19 to TRBJ2-3; weak D call: TRBD1 (5 bases). Germline CDR1 and CDR2: LNHDA and SQIVND (reference sequence). The CDR3 has 13 residues. The V gene lost 3 bases and the J gene lost 5 bases, with 9 bases spanning the gap. The CDR3 nucleotides read TGTGCCAGTAGTATTCGCAGGGAAGATACGCAGTATTTT. It yields the protein CASSIRREDTQYF.

This clonotype was seen only a few times. The chain is built from TRBV7-9 and TRBJ1-4, with 8 bases that match TRBD1. This CDR3 is built from 15 residues. Germline V gene sequence: CDR1 SEHNR, CDR2 FQNEAQ (reference sequence). J was trimmed by 10 bases and V by 5 bases; bases with no gene match: 12. As DNA, the CDR3 is TGTGCCAGCAGCCCTCCCTCAGGGGGCGTTGGAAAACTGTTTTTT. This gives the protein CASSPPSGGVGKLFF.